This T cell receptor beta chain was sequenced for a study of cytotoxic CD8 clonotypes in ibrutinib-treated CLL. Overall study context: The sample average was about 260,000 productive templates and just under 95,000 productive rearrangements. The study, taken as a whole, reports: Clonality rose at ibrutinib response and fell back toward baseline at progression.

Only in-frame clones appear in the TCRdb table, and some are missing; sequencing was by immunoSEQ multiplex PCR. The top ten clones hold around 6.6% of a sample with about 300,000 clones, 67% of them seen once. CDR3 length: 13 residues. Germline CDR1 reads SGHAT; CDR2 reads FQNNGV. V dropped 3 bases and J dropped 6 bases, with 11 bases sitting between them. The sample holds a few counts of this clone. Its antigen is currently unknown. Library input was about 1.8 micrograms of DNA from cryopreserved PBMCs. The rearrangement joins TRBV11-2 to TRBJ1-2, with D possibly TRBD1 on 5 matching bases. This clonotype was obtained from a human donor with chronic lymphocytic leukemia. The input for sequencing was PBMCs, taken after 36 months of ibrutinib treatment. CDR3 DNA sequence: TGTGCCAGCAGCTTCTCCGTAGGGGATGGCTACACCTTC. This encodes CASSFSVGDGYTF.